The entry below describes one T cell receptor beta chain. The sample is drawn from a study of blood T cell repertoires in COVID-19. In the original analysis: Quantification of nucleated cells was approximated via reference gene primer amplification. Repertoires were generated with immunoSEQ multiplex PCR, while TCRdb's copy carries only in-frame clones and drops some. V, J and clone size are taken as reported in that table, and D and trimming were inferred from the DNA itself. The table lists approximately 470,000 clones, 75% to 90% of them singletons, with 0.65% to 0.9% in the top ten. Trimming removed 5 bases from V and 4 bases from J; junction bases left unmatched: 6. In germline, CDR1 is SGHVS, CDR2 FQNEAQ. The CDR3 runs to 15 residues. Donors in Cohort 3 who had recovered were those with two negative PCRs, healthcare professional clearance, or resolution of their symptoms.

The sequenced material came from PBMCs or T cells enriched from blood (not recorded which). The TCR was taken from a woman in her late teens or twenties who had recovered from COVID-19. This sequence joins TRBV7-8 and TRBJ1-5; 9 nucleotides match TRBD1. The CDR3 DNA reads as TGTGCCAGCAGCGTGGGGGGACAGGGAAATCAGCCCCAGCATTTT. This codes for CASSVGGQGNQPQHF.